This TCR beta chain was captured by sequencing in a study of T cell responses to AZD1222 COVID-19 vaccine. Repertoires were generated with immunoSEQ multiplex PCR, while TCRdb's copy carries only in-frame clones and drops some. The sample includes some 140,000 clones, around 90% of them seen just once. This CDR3 region has 15 residues. CDR1 is LNHDA, CDR2 SQIVND, per germline (reference sequence). V was pared by 6 bases and J by 7 bases, with 19 bases between. The specimen comprised peripheral blood, sampled on day 0 of AZD1222 vaccination. The chain couples TRBV19 to TRBJ1-5; tentative D call: TRBD1 (6 bases). This TCR derives from an adult in good health. The CDR3 coding sequence is TGTGCCAGTAGAAACCGGGACAAATTAGGACAGCCCCAGCATTTT. It is translated as CASRNRDKLGQPQHF.